This T cell receptor (beta chain) was captured in a study of CD8 T cells in Susac syndrome. The RNA input was roughly 0.45 to 1 ug, and it was reverse transcribed with random hexamers. The amplification used immunoSEQ multiplex PCR on TCR beta CDR3; it spanned 54 Vbeta and 13 Jbeta. TCRdb reanalysed the immunoSEQ multiplex PCR reads using MiXCR and keeps one entry per CDR3 protein. The sample has fewer than 300,000 distinct CDR3 sequences, about 88% seen once. CD8+ and CD4+ T cells from blood underwent TCR beta sequencing. TEMRA cells were FACS-enriched and CD8+ and CD4+ T cells negatively isolated. In germline, CDR1 is MGHDK, CDR2 SYGVNS. V dropped 3 bases and J dropped 2 bases, with 5 bases sitting between them. The CDR3 is 12 amino acids. This clonotype came up a few times.

Sequences were obtained from CD8+ T cells from PBMCs. V and J are TRBV25-1 and TRBJ2-7; D is uncertain. The TCR sequence derives from a human donor with multiple sclerosis. CDR3 sequence (DNA): TGTGCCAGCAGTGATTCGACCTACGAGCAGTACTTC. Its translation: CASSDSTYEQYF.